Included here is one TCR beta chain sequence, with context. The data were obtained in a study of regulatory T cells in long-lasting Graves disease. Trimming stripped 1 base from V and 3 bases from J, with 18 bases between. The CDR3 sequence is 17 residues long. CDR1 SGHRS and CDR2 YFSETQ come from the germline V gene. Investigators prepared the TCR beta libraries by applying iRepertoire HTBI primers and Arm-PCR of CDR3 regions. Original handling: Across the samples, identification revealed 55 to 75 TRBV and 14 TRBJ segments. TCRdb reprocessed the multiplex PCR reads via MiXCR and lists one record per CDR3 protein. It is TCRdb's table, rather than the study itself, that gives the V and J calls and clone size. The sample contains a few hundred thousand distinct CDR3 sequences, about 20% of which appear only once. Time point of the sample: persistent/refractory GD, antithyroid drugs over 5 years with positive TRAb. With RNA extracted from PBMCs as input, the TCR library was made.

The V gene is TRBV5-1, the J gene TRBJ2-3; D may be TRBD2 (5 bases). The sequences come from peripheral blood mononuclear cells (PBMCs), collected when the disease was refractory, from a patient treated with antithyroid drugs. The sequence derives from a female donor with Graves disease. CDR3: CASSLSGLPWETDTQYF. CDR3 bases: TGCGCCAGCAGCTTGAGTGGACTCCCCTGGGAAACAGATACGCAGTATTTT.